This TCR beta chain was profiled in a study of cytomegalovirus exposure and HLA in healthy donors. Germline V CDR1 and CDR2: PRHDT, FYEKMQ (reference sequence). This CDR3 region has 16 residues. To note about this clone: Its specificity is not known. Germline is not matched at one junction end, which may reflect a read error.

Whole-study findings and limits: Specificity for CMV antigens was confirmed in vitro for a few of the CMV-associated chains. Rare TCR sequences dominated, though some public TCRs recurred in many donors. Judged likely to be a sequencing artifact was a cluster of highly shared sequence variants.

The PCR contained 60 Vbeta and 13 Jbeta primers. The repertoire was sequenced with immunoSEQ multiplex PCR; TCRdb's copy has only in-frame clones and lacks some. Of around 110,000 clones detected, approximately 70% appear once; the ten largest clones hold less than 2%. Healthy bone marrow donors made up the donor group. The gene calls are TRBV13 and TRBJ2-1; 8 nucleotides match TRBD2. Input material: PBMCs. The sequence derives from a man aged 18 to 30 in good health and CMV-seronegative. Here the CDR3 reads CASSLPTSGPYNEQLF. The CDR3, as DNA: TGTGCCAGCAGCCTCCCTACTAGCGGCCCCTACAATGAGCAGCTCTTC.